This T cell receptor beta chain comes out of a study of blood T cell repertoires in COVID-19. About the study: Acute and convalescent COVID-19 samples came from the United States, Italy and Spain.

The authors' processing: The authors estimated nucleated cell counts from reference gene primer amplification. Assay used: immunoSEQ multiplex PCR; TCRdb lists only in-frame clones, some missing. V and J calls and clone size come straight from that table; D and trimming were deduced from the DNA. Among more than 200,000 clones, roughly four fifths were seen once, and the ten largest hold roughly 10%. Germline V lookup: CDR1 SGHRS, CDR2 YFSETQ. The CDR3 totals 16 residues. The junction had 5 bases not matched to a gene; V was cut back by 3 bases and J by 3 bases. The TCR comes from a man older than 75 with acute or convalescent COVID-19. This sequence joins TRBV5-1 and TRBJ1-6, with 8 bases lining up with TRBD1. The sample comprised peripheral blood. Here the CDR3 reads CASSSDRELYNSPLHF. CDR3 DNA sequence: TGCGCCAGCAGCTCGGACAGGGAGCTCTATAATTCACCCCTCCACTTT.